Shown below are 11 T cell receptor beta chains from a single sample sequenced in a study of technical replicates of blood from several donors. The repertoire was sequenced with immunoSEQ multiplex PCR; TCRdb's copy has only in-frame clones and lacks some. This table holds some 84,000 clones, about 91% found once. Source material: T cells isolated from PBMCs. These receptor sequences come from a human donor in good health.

V gene TRBV11-3 combines with J gene TRBJ2-1; D is undetermined. The germline V gene has CDR1 SGHNT and CDR2 YENEEA. This CDR3 contains 13 residues. Trimming removed 6 bases from V and 6 bases from J, with 12 bases in between. The CDR3 DNA is TGTGCCAGCAGTTCTACTACTTCCAATGAGCAGTTCTTC. It codes for CASSSTTSNEQFF.

V usage is TRBV2 and J usage is TRBJ2-2, with 9 bases matching TRBD1. This CDR3 has 15 residues. With V trimmed by 3 bases and J by 6 bases, 5 bases remained unmatched. In germline, CDR1 is SNHLY, CDR2 FYNNEI. In nucleotides, the CDR3 is TGTGCCAGCAGTGATATGGGACAGGGTCCCGGGGAGCTGTTTTTT. Translating gives CASSDMGQGPGELFF. The variable domain in full, completed from reference TRBV2 and TRBJ2-2, reads EPEVTQTPSHQVTQMGQEVILRCVPISNHLYFYWYRQILGQKVEFLVSFYNNEISEKSEIFDDQFSVERPDGSNFTLKIRSTKLEDSAMYFCASSDMGQGPGELFFGEGSRLTVL.

The chain joins TRBV2 to TRBJ1-3; 8 bases map to TRBD1. V was pared by 7 bases and J by 0 bases, with 8 bases of the junction left unmatched. Germline-derived CDR1 and CDR2 are SNHLY and FYNNEI. The CDR3 is 16 amino acids. This CDR3 is CASNYGQGLSGNTIYF. The CDR3 DNA reads TGTGCCAGCAATTACGGACAGGGTCTCTCTGGAAACACCATATATTTT.

The J gene is TRBJ2-1, the V gene TRBV7-9, with D possibly matching TRBD2 (5 bases). Trimming took 6 bases from V and 3 from J, leaving 12 bases between them. Germline V gene sequence: CDR1 SEHNR, CDR2 FQNEAQ (reference sequence). The CDR3 consists of 14 residues. This chain's CDR3 is CASRSSGNYNEQFF. The CDR3 DNA follows: TGTGCCAGCAGATCAAGCGGTAACTACAATGAGCAGTTCTTC.

The chain carries TRBV7-6 and TRBJ2-7; possible D gene TRBD1, 6 bases. The V gene's germline CDR1 is SGHVS and CDR2 FNYEAQ. Trimming left V 3 bases short and J 0 bases short, with 9 bases between. This CDR3 has 14 residues. This chain's CDR3 is CASSLYRDSYEQYF. CDR3 coding DNA: TGTGCCAGCAGCTTGTACAGGGACTCCTACGAGCAGTACTTC.

The rearrangement links TRBV5-1 to TRBJ2-3, with 7 bases identical to TRBD1. Trimming cost V 1 base and J 9 bases; bases outside gene matches: 14. This CDR3 spans 16 amino acids. The germline gives CDR1 SGHRS, CDR2 YFSETQ. The CDR3 region has the DNA TGCGCCAGCAGCTTGTTGTCCAATAACGCACAGGGGACGCAGTATTTT. This encodes CASSLLSNNAQGTQYF.

V is TRBV6-6 and J is TRBJ2-5; 7 positions match TRBD1. CDR3 length equals 13 residues. With V trimmed by 10 bases and J by 2 bases, 7 bases remained unmatched. Germline V gene sequence: CDR1 MNHNY, CDR2 SVGAGI (reference sequence). The chain's CDR3 is CATKGQAQETQYF. The CDR3, as DNA: TGTGCCACCAAAGGACAGGCACAAGAGACCCAGTACTTC.

The chain combines TRBV10-1 with TRBJ2-7, with 10 positions matching TRBD2. The CDR3 is 14 amino acids. V gave up 2 bases and J gave up 7 bases; unmatched junction bases: 5. Germline CDR1 is WNHNN and CDR2 is SYGVQD (reference sequence). This CDR3 reads CASSEIAGGGEQYF. DNA of the CDR3: TGCGCCAGCAGTGAGATAGCGGGAGGTGGTGAGCAGTACTTC.

This chain connects TRBV19 to TRBJ1-2, with TRBD1 matching over 9 bases. The V gene's germline CDR1 is LNHDA and CDR2 SQIVND (reference sequence). This CDR3 is 15 amino acids long. J was trimmed by 5 bases and V by 4 bases; bases with no gene match: 8. CDR3 in DNA: TGTGCCAGTAGTACTCCTCGACAGGGGGATTATGGCTACACCTTC. Amino acids: CASSTPRQGDYGYTF.

Here the CDR3 DNA reads TGTGCCAGCAGCTTATGGGGACTAGCGAACACCGGGGAGCTGTTTTTT. It codes for CASSLWGLANTGELFF. The chain employs TRBV7-3 and TRBJ2-2; 8 bases agree with TRBD2. Looked up from germline, CDR1 is SGHTA and CDR2 is FQGTGA. CDR3 size: 16 residues. The junction had 2 bases not matched to a gene; V was cut back by 2 bases and J by 0 bases.

This clone showed up just once. The chain links TRBV11-2 to TRBJ2-7; 8 bases match TRBD1. J lost 3 bases, V lost 6 bases, and 7 bases had no gene match. CDR3 length: 14 amino acids. Germline values: CDR1 SGHAT, CDR2 FQNNGV. CDR3 protein: CASRRDRNYYEQYF. In DNA form, the CDR3 reads TGTGCCAGCAGGAGGGACAGGAATTACTACGAGCAGTACTTC.